Each of the 20 T cell receptor beta chains below was sequenced from the same sample in a study of T cell responses to AZD1222 COVID-19 vaccine. Sequenced by immunoSEQ multiplex PCR; TCRdb stores in-frame clones only, minus some. The data show nearly 200,000 clones, about 94% seen once. The source was peripheral blood, collected 28 days after the second AZD1222 dose. The receptors originated from an adult who received the AZD1222 COVID-19 vaccine.

The count of this clone is one. This chain links TRBV2 with TRBJ1-2; 12 bases are shared with TRBD1. Germline values: CDR1 SNHLY, CDR2 FYNNEI. Trimming at V came to 8 bases and at J to 4 bases, leaving 2 bases not matched to a gene. This CDR3 contains 13 residues. Here the CDR3 reads CASAGQGAYGYTF. As DNA, the CDR3 is TGTGCCAGCGCGGGACAGGGGGCCTATGGCTACACCTTC. Based on the CDR3 plus reference TRBV2 and TRBJ1-2, the full variable domain is EPEVTQTPSHQVTQMGQEVILRCVPISNHLYFYWYRQILGQKVEFLVSFYNNEISEKSEIFDDQFSVERPDGSNFTLKIRSTKLEDSAMYFCASAGQGAYGYTFGSGTRLTVV.

This sequence joins TRBV7-2 and TRBJ1-6, with no clear D. The V gene lost 5 bases and the J gene lost 15 bases, with 11 bases spanning the gap. Germline CDR1 SGHTA, CDR2 FQGNSA. CDR3 length equals 11 residues. The CDR3: CASSLNHDLHF. The CDR3 DNA reads TGTGCCAGCAGCCTCAACCATGACCTCCACTTT.

The chain uses TRBV5-6 and TRBJ1-1; 7 bases map to TRBD1. Germline CDR1 and CDR2: SGHDT and YYEEEE. The ends lost 3 bases at V and 0 bases at J; junction bases unmatched: 5. The CDR3 length is 15 residues. Here the CDR3 DNA reads TGTGCCAGCAGCTCCCAGGGGGGTCTGAACACTGAAGCTTTCTTT. It is translated as CASSSQGGLNTEAFF. Based on the CDR3 plus reference TRBV5-6 and TRBJ1-1, the full variable domain is DAGVTQSPTHLIKTRGQQVTLRCSPKSGHDTVSWYQQALGQGPQFIFQYYEEEERQRGNFPDRFSGHQFPNYSSELNVNALLLGDSALYLCASSSQGGLNTEAFFGQGTRLTVV.

The V and J genes are TRBV7-9 and TRBJ1-1; D remains unclear. V gave up 5 bases and J gave up 1 base, with 14 bases separating them. CDR3 length equals 15 residues. Germline assignment: CDR1 SEHNR and CDR2 FQNEAQ (reference sequence). The CDR3, as DNA: TGTGCCAGCAGCACGATGGCCGGGCCGAACACTGAAGCTTTCTTT. Its translation is CASSTMAGPNTEAFF.

The genes are TRBV7-9 and TRBJ1-1; D possibly corresponds to TRBD1 (5 bases). Germline values: CDR1 SEHNR, CDR2 FQNEAQ (reference sequence). The CDR3 extends over 13 amino acids. The V end was cut by 5 bases, the J end by 6 bases, with 13 bases between. CDR3 in amino acids: CASSRDGVAEAFF. CDR3 sequence (DNA): TGTGCCAGCAGCCGGGACGGGGTCGCTGAAGCTTTCTTT. Full variable domain (missing parts from reference TRBV7-9 and TRBJ1-1): DTGVSQNPRHKITKRGQNVTFRCDPISEHNRLYWYRQTLGQGPEFLTYFQNEAQLEKSRLLSDRFSAERPKGSFSTLEIQRTEQGDSAMYLCASSRDGVAEAFFGQGTRLTVV.

J is TRBJ2-2 and V is TRBV28; no firm D call. Germline values: CDR1 MDHEN, CDR2 SYDVKM. The CDR3 has 14 amino acids. V was shortened by 7 bases and J by 4 bases, with 13 bases between the two germline ends. The CDR3 DNA reads as TGTGCCAGCACCAGACCCTTAGGCACCGGGGAGCTGTTTTTT. This sequence encodes CASTRPLGTGELFF.

V gene TRBV5-1 combines with J gene TRBJ1-3; perhaps TRBD1 as D (5 bases). CDR1 SGHRS and CDR2 YFSETQ come from the germline V gene. V dropped 3 bases and J dropped 0 bases, with 10 bases sitting between them. This CDR3 region has 15 residues. The CDR3 spells CASSYTTGSGNTIYF. The CDR3 DNA follows: TGCGCCAGCAGCTACACCACAGGCTCTGGAAACACCATATATTTT.

J is TRBJ2-7 and V is TRBV28; D is ambiguous. Between the trimmed V and J ends, which lost 6 bases and 0 bases, there was a span of 6 bases. The CDR3 length is 12 residues. The germline V gene encodes CDR1 MDHEN and CDR2 SYDVKM. CDR3 in DNA: TGTGCCAGCAGACAGATCTCCTACGAGCAGTACTTC. Amino acids: CASRQISYEQYF. The full variable domain, in which reference TRBV28 and TRBJ2-7 provide the parts outside the CDR3, is DVKVTQSSRYLVKRTGEKVFLECVQDMDHENMFWYRQDPGLGLRLIYFSYDVKMKEKGDIPEGYSVSREKKERFSLILESASTNQTSMYLCASRQISYEQYFGPGTRLTVT.

This clone came up once. The chain employs TRBV9 and TRBJ2-7; D is uncertain. CDR1 SGDLS and CDR2 YYNGEE come from the germline V gene. The V gene lost 0 bases and the J gene lost 5 bases, with 12 bases spanning the gap. The CDR3 is 14 amino acids. Here the CDR3 reads CASSVATKGHEQYF. The CDR3 bases are TGTGCCAGCAGCGTAGCTACGAAGGGCCACGAGCAGTACTTC.

This clone was recorded once. This rearrangement joins TRBV5-1 to TRBJ1-1; D is unresolved. V was clipped by 6 bases and J by 1 base, with 13 bases between them. The CDR3 spans 14 residues. Germline CDR1 is SGHRS and CDR2 is YFSETQ. The CDR3 region is CASTLVGPNTEAFF. The CDR3 DNA is TGCGCCAGCACCCTAGTAGGACCGAACACTGAAGCTTTCTTT.

The genes are TRBV6-6 and TRBJ1-1, with TRBD1 matching 10 bases. The CDR3 totals 16 residues. Germline trimming cut 8 bases from V and 6 bases from J; bases unmatched to any gene: 15. Per germline, CDR1 MNHNY and CDR2 SVGAGI (reference sequence). CDR3 loop: CASSFDDGQGGPEAFF. DNA for the CDR3: TGTGCCAGCTCGTTCGATGACGGACAGGGGGGTCCTGAAGCTTTCTTT.

The chain recombines TRBV4-1 with TRBJ1-1, with 8 bases fitting TRBD1. CDR3 length: 17 amino acids. V was pared by 1 base and J by 4 bases, with 11 bases of the junction left unmatched. Germline V gene sequence: CDR1 MGHRA, CDR2 YSYEKL. CDR3 sequence reads: CASSQVPPRGLSTEAFF. In DNA form, the CDR3 reads TGCGCCAGCAGCCAAGTACCCCCCAGGGGGCTGAGCACTGAAGCTTTCTTT.

As DNA, the CDR3 is TGCGCCAGCAGGGACATACATAGCAATCAGCCCCAGCATTTT. Its protein product is CASRDIHSNQPQHF. The chain combines TRBV10-1 with TRBJ1-5; weak D call: TRBD1 (5 bases). The CDR3 covers 14 residues. The V end was cut by 6 bases, the J end by 0 bases, with 9 bases between. Germline V gene data show CDR1 as WNHNN and CDR2 as SYGVQD (reference sequence).

This clone was detected a few times. Without the conserved terminal phenylalanine or tryptophan, this CDR3 likely stems from a read error. It is unclear where the CDR3 begins or ends on the DNA, so no DNA is shown, and the CDR3 is as TCRdb lists it. The chain joins TRBV28 to TRBJ1-6; the D segment call TRBD1 is taken from the table without a DNA check. The CDR3 contains 9 residues when both ends are counted. CDR1 and CDR2 from the germline V gene are MDHEN and SYDVKM. CDR3: CASGTGPKS.

J is TRBJ2-5 and V is TRBV25-1; TRBD2 agrees at 15 bases. Per the germline V gene, CDR1 is MGHDK and CDR2 is SYGVNS. The CDR3 extends over 18 amino acids. V lost 10 bases, J lost 5 bases, and 17 bases stayed unmatched. The CDR3: CATTRTSGGAELGETQYF. CDR3 coding DNA: TGTGCCACCACAAGGACTAGCGGGGGGGCTGAATTAGGCGAGACCCAGTACTTC.

V gene TRBV29-1 combines with J gene TRBJ2-3; D remains ambiguous. This CDR3 comprises 12 residues. With 4 bases removed from V and 6 bases from J, the gap between germline ends came to 11 bases. Germline values: CDR1 SQVTM, CDR2 ANQGSEA. CDR3 bases: TGCAGCGTTGGGCCATTGGGGGATACGCAGTATTTT. It encodes CSVGPLGDTQYF.

The chain couples TRBV6-5 to TRBJ2-3; no clear D gene. There are 15 residues in the CDR3. The V end was cut by 6 bases, the J end by 2 bases, with 15 bases between. Per germline, CDR1 MNHEY and CDR2 SVGAGI. CDR3 region: CASSQNYRFTDTQYF. The DNA of the CDR3 is TGTGCCAGCAGCCAAAACTATCGATTCACAGATACGCAGTATTTT.

The chain employs TRBV5-5 and TRBJ1-2; D not certain. V lost 0 bases and J lost 3, with 12 bases in between. The V gene's germline CDR1 is SGHKS and CDR2 YYEKEE (reference sequence). CDR3 size: 15 residues. CDR3 amino acids: CASSLERKAYYGYTF. In DNA form, the CDR3 reads TGTGCCAGCAGCTTGGAACGCAAAGCCTACTATGGCTACACCTTC.

V and J are TRBV6-1 and TRBJ1-2; D not certain. V dropped 2 bases and J dropped 4 bases, with 20 bases sitting between them. Germline V gene lookup returns CDR1 MNHNS and CDR2 SASEGT. This CDR3 region has 17 residues. In nucleotides, the CDR3 is TGTGCCAGCAGTGAAAACGACGCTCGCCTTAACCTCTATGGCTACACCTTC. This translates into CASSENDARLNLYGYTF.

The J gene is TRBJ1-4, the V gene TRBV5-4, with a possible D match to TRBD1 (6 bases). CDR1 and CDR2 (germline): SGHNT, YYREEE (reference sequence). V lost 4 bases to trimming and J lost 8 bases, with 21 bases between them. This CDR3 is 16 amino acids long. CDR3 in DNA: TGTGCCAGCAGCCCCGGTGGGGGCAGGGGAAGGGAAAAACTGTTTTTT. It encodes CASSPGGGRGREKLFF.